The present T cell receptor (beta chain) was sequenced within a study of blood T cell repertoires in COVID-19. Study as a whole: Both acute and convalescent COVID-19 samples were obtained from the United States, Italy and Spain.

V lost 8 bases to trimming and J lost 9 bases; unmatched junction nucleotides: 10. Germline V gene lookup returns CDR1 LNHNV and CDR2 YYDKDF (reference sequence). This CDR3 is 13 amino acids long. Authors' processing steps: Reference gene primer amplification yielded estimated nucleated cell counts. Method: immunoSEQ multiplex PCR; TCRdb's copy keeps in-frame clones and lacks some. The D gene and trimming were derived from the DNA, and the V and J assignments and clone size from that table. The sample contains under 200,000 clones, 75% to 95% of which appear only once. Sequencing input: peripheral blood. The sequence was collected from a man aged 50-60 years with acute or convalescent COVID-19. The V call is TRBV15, the J call TRBJ2-1; 7 bases align to TRBD2. Here the CDR3 reads CATLGRTGGEQFF. The CDR3 DNA reads as TGTGCCACCCTGGGACGTACGGGAGGTGAGCAGTTCTTC.